Each of the 30 T cell receptor beta chains below was sequenced from the same sample in a study of T cells in Graves' hyperthyroidism and ophthalmopathy. Amplified regions were TCR beta CDR3 sequences from RNA transcripts. TCR CDR3 regions were first amplified by RT-PCR with HTBI primers. MiXCR, run by TCRdb on the multiplex PCR reads, gives a single entry per CDR3 protein. The table has fewer than 900,000 distinct CDR3 sequences, roughly 20% seen once. The source material was blood. The receptors here all came from a woman in her forties or fifties with Graves' hyperthyroidism that later progressed to Graves' ophthalmopathy.

The rearrangement joins TRBV3-1 to TRBJ2-2; the D gene is possibly TRBD1 (6 bases). The V end lost 6 bases, the J end lost 3 bases, and 14 bases lay between the germline ends. The CDR3 runs to 15 residues. Germline CDR1 reads LGHDT; CDR2 reads YNNKEL (reference sequence). CDR3 amino acids: CASSYGTSDTGELFF. CDR3 nucleotides: TGTGCCAGCAGTTACGGGACATCGGACACCGGGGAGCTGTTTTTT.

This clonotype was detected many times. V usage is TRBV20-1 and J usage is TRBJ2-3; a possible D gene is TRBD1 (7 bases). V lost 0 bases to trimming and J lost 2 bases, with 21 bases between them. The germline CDR1 and CDR2 sequences are DFQATT and SNEGSKA (reference sequence). The CDR3 has 18 residues. The CDR3 reads CSARDAGGTDSDTDTQYF. The CDR3 nucleotides are TGCAGTGCTAGAGATGCAGGGGGGACCGACAGCGACACAGATACGCAGTATTTT.

The J gene is TRBJ1-3, the V gene TRBV2; 8 nucleotides align to TRBD1. CDR1 is SNHLY, CDR2 FYNNEI, per germline. There are 15 residues in the CDR3. V shed 6 bases and J 2 bases; nucleotides not matched to a gene: 6. The CDR3 loop is CASSGTGMTGNTIYF. The CDR3 bases are TGTGCCAGCAGCGGGACAGGAATGACTGGAAACACCATATATTTT.

This clonotype was seen ten or more times. The chain joins TRBV18 to TRBJ1-1; TRBD1 might be the D (5 bases). The CDR3 runs 14 residues. CDR1 is KGHSH and CDR2 is LQKENI in the germline V gene. V lost 4 bases to trimming and J lost 4 bases, with 13 bases between them. The CDR3, as DNA: TGTGCCAGCTCACTTAGGGACCTCGGCACTGAAGCTTTCTTT. Protein sequence: CASSLRDLGTEAFF.

The chain links TRBV11-2 to TRBJ1-2, with a tentative D call TRBD1 (6 bases). This CDR3 has 12 residues. The germline V gene encodes CDR1 SGHAT and CDR2 FQNNGV. Trimming stripped 5 bases from V and 6 bases from J, with 10 bases between. CDR3 sequence reads: CASSKEGDGYTF. The DNA of the CDR3 is TGTGCCAGCAGCAAGGAGGGGGATGGCTACACCTTC.

CDR3 in amino acids: CASILRGTASNQPQHF. CDR3 DNA sequence: TGTGCCAGTATCCTAAGAGGGACAGCTAGCAATCAGCCCCAGCATTTT. The chain links TRBV19 to TRBJ1-5; 7 bases are shared with TRBD1. With V trimmed by 7 bases and J by 0 bases, 9 bases remained unmatched. The CDR3 runs to 16 residues. The V gene's germline CDR1 is LNHDA and CDR2 SQIVND (reference sequence).

This clonotype was picked up many times. The V gene is TRBV27, the J gene TRBJ2-5, with D possibly being TRBD1 (6 bases). The germline V and J ends were trimmed by 2 bases and 6 bases, with 10 bases remaining between them. The CDR3 extends over 13 amino acids. The V gene's germline CDR1 is MNHEY and CDR2 SMNVEV (reference sequence). The CDR3 loop is CASSLGRGKTQYF. CDR3 nucleotides: TGTGCCAGCAGTTTAGGCAGGGGCAAGACCCAGTACTTC.

With respect to this clonotype: This may arise from a read error, as a much more abundant clone is one base away. The chain combines TRBV30 with TRBJ2-7; D is possibly TRBD1 (6 bases). Germline V gene lookup returns CDR1 GTSNPN and CDR2 SVGIG (reference sequence). This CDR3 spans 13 amino acids. V lost 1 base, J lost 0 bases, and 7 bases lay in between. The CDR3 DNA is TGTGCCTGGAGTGGAGGGGGCTCCTACGAGCAGTACTTC. Translating it yields CAWSGGGSYEQYF.

This clonotype has more than one count but fewer than ten. This chain links TRBV7-6 with TRBJ1-6, with D maybe TRBD1 (5 bases). From germline, CDR1 is SGHVS and CDR2 FNYEAQ. CDR3 size: 15 residues. V lost 5 bases and J lost 8, with 16 bases in between. In DNA form, the CDR3 reads TGTGCCAGCAGCACCGGGAGACGAGGGGATTCACCCCTCCACTTT. Encoded protein: CASSTGRRGDSPLHF.

This clonotype was counted ten times or more. The chain recombines TRBV3-1 with TRBJ2-1, with D possibly matching TRBD1 (7 bases). From germline, CDR1 is LGHDT and CDR2 YNNKEL (reference sequence). This CDR3 has 15 residues. V was clipped by 6 bases and J by 0 bases, with 12 bases between them. The CDR3 DNA sequence: TGTGCCAGCAGGGAGGGACAGAACTCCTACAATGAGCAGTTCTTC. The encoded protein is CASREGQNSYNEQFF.

This clonotype was observed a single time. A clone one base away is much larger, so this may be a read error. The chain couples TRBV12-3 or TRBV12-4 to TRBJ1-1; maybe TRBD1 (5 bases). The V gene lost 11 bases and the J gene lost 2 bases, with 12 bases spanning the gap. The CDR3 is 12 amino acids. The CDR3 DNA reads as TGTGCCGACAGAGTGATAAACACTGAAGCTTTCTTT. Translated, it gives CADRVINTEAFF.

Many counts were recorded for this clonotype. The chain uses TRBV7-9 and TRBJ1-2; D uncertain. V lost 0 bases and J 8 bases, leaving 19 bases between the germline ends. From germline, CDR1 is SEHNR and CDR2 FQNEAQ (reference sequence). The CDR3 has 16 residues. The CDR3 spells CASSLAGTGGSDGYTF. CDR3 bases: TGTGCCAGCAGCTTAGCTGGCACGGGAGGGTCGGACGGCTACACCTTC.

This clonotype was counted at least ten times. The chain uses TRBV7-8 and TRBJ2-7; D is perhaps TRBD1 (6 bases). The CDR3 has 14 residues. V was pared by 7 bases and J by 3 bases, with 16 bases between. CDR1 is SGHVS and CDR2 is FQNEAQ in the germline V gene. The CDR3 DNA sequence: TGTGCCAGCACCCCCCGGACAGCGAGCTACGAGCAGTACTTC. Its protein product is CASTPRTASYEQYF.

This clonotype was seen more than once but under ten times. The gene calls are TRBV5-6 and TRBJ2-5, with D unclear. Germline CDR1 and CDR2: SGHDT and YYEEEE. Trimming shortened V by 1 base and J by 1 base, and 5 bases separated the two germline ends. This CDR3 is built from 13 residues. CDR3 region: CASSLNSQETQYF. The CDR3, as DNA: TGTGCCAGCAGCTTGAACAGCCAAGAGACCCAGTACTTC.

This clonotype was counted only a few times. The V call is TRBV15, the J call TRBJ2-7; D gene uncertain. There are 17 residues in the CDR3. Trimming stripped 0 bases from V and 2 bases from J, with 17 bases between. Germline assignment: CDR1 LNHNV and CDR2 YYDKDF (reference sequence). The CDR3 protein is CATSRDIPRRNPYEQYF. The CDR3 nucleotides read TGTGCCACCAGCAGAGATATACCGCGACGGAACCCCTACGAGCAGTACTTC. The full variable domain, completed using reference TRBV15 and TRBJ2-7, is DAMVIQNPRYQVTQFGKPVTLSCSQTLNHNVMYWYQQKSSQAPKLLFHYYDKDFNNEADTPDNFQSRRPNTSFCFLDIRSPGLGDTAMYLCATSRDIPRRNPYEQYFGPGTRLTVT.

This clonotype occurred many times. This CDR3 reads CASSSSGTENTGELFF. The CDR3 bases are TGTGCCAGCAGCTCCTCCGGGACAGAGAACACCGGGGAGCTGTTTTTT. V and J are TRBV7-9 and TRBJ2-2, with 7 bases matching TRBD1. J lost 1 base, V lost 4 bases, and 6 bases had no gene match. CDR1 is SEHNR and CDR2 is FQNEAQ in the germline V gene (reference sequence). CDR3 length: 16 amino acids.

This chain links TRBV5-1 with TRBJ2-5; 10 bases line up with TRBD1. Per the germline V gene, CDR1 is SGHRS and CDR2 is YFSETQ. V gave up 2 bases and J gave up 3 bases; unmatched junction bases: 4. This CDR3 has 15 residues. The CDR3 is CASSFPGTGEETQYF. CDR3 bases: TGCGCCAGCAGCTTTCCCGGGACAGGGGAAGAGACCCAGTACTTC.

CDR3 sequence reads: CASNQELGPQETQYF. Written as DNA, the CDR3 is TGTGCCAGCAATCAAGAACTGGGCCCTCAAGAGACCCAGTACTTC. The rearrangement joins TRBV7-6 to TRBJ2-5; no definite D call. The CDR3 extends over 15 amino acids. V dropped 7 bases and J dropped 2 bases, with 17 bases sitting between them. The germline CDR1 and CDR2 sequences are SGHVS and FNYEAQ.

This clonotype was observed a handful of times. The CDR3 region is CASSPLLTETGELFF. In DNA form, the CDR3 reads TGCGCCAGCAGCCCGCTATTGACAGAGACCGGGGAGCTGTTTTTT. This chain connects TRBV4-1 to TRBJ2-2, with D possibly matching TRBD1 (5 bases). Trimming shortened V by 4 bases and J by 5 bases, and 14 bases separated the two germline ends. The CDR3 has 15 amino acids. Germline-derived CDR1 and CDR2 are MGHRA and YSYEKL.

This chain joins TRBV11-2 and TRBJ2-5; TRBD2 matches 9 bases. Germline assignment: CDR1 SGHAT and CDR2 FQNNGV. After removal of 6 bases from V and 4 bases from J, the junction contained 9 bases not matched to a gene. The CDR3 has 15 residues. As DNA, the CDR3 is TGTGCCAGCAGTCGAGATAGCGGGAGTGGAGAGACCCAGTACTTC. It is translated as CASSRDSGSGETQYF.

In its sample, this clonotype was seen a few times. This chain connects TRBV5-4 to TRBJ2-3; 11 positions agree with TRBD2. V shed 0 bases, J shed 0 bases, and the junction held 3 bases outside the gene matches. The CDR3 consists of 17 residues. Germline loops: CDR1 SGHNT, CDR2 YYREEE (reference sequence). The CDR3: CASSLGLAGISTDTQYF. In nucleotides, the CDR3 is TGTGCCAGCAGCTTGGGACTAGCGGGGATTAGCACAGATACGCAGTATTTT.

CDR3 in amino acids: CSARGGTLNTGELFF. The CDR3 nucleotides read TGCAGTGCTAGGGGCGGGACACTAAACACCGGGGAGCTGTTTTTT. The rearrangement links TRBV20-1 to TRBJ2-2; perhaps D is TRBD1 or TRBD2 (6 bases each). Deletions cut 3 bases from V and 2 bases from J, with 13 bases between. In germline, CDR1 is DFQATT, CDR2 SNEGSKA (reference sequence). The CDR3 is 15 amino acids.

This clonotype was seen a handful of times. The chain joins TRBV18 to TRBJ2-4, with D maybe TRBD2 (6 bases). This CDR3 contains 14 residues. The V and J ends lost 3 bases and 5 bases respectively, with 11 bases between them. Germline V gene lookup returns CDR1 KGHSH and CDR2 LQKENI. The CDR3 DNA follows: TGTGCCAGCTCACCGACTAGTTACGAAAACATTCAGTACTTC. Its protein is CASSPTSYENIQYF.

The V gene is TRBV5-1, the J gene TRBJ2-1; 9 bases align to TRBD1. This CDR3 spans 16 amino acids. Germline lookup yields CDR1 SGHRS and CDR2 YFSETQ. Losses at the gene ends were 3 bases for V and 1 base for J; bases not matched to a gene: 5. The CDR3 DNA follows: TGCGCCAGCAGCTACAACAGGGGGCCATCCTACAATGAGCAGTTCTTC. Its protein is CASSYNRGPSYNEQFF.

On this clonotype: A much larger clone differs from this one at a single base, so this may be a read error. The chain is built from TRBV6-1 and TRBJ1-2, with 7 bases aligning to TRBD1. V shed 2 bases, J shed 4 bases, and the junction held 4 bases outside the gene matches. In germline, CDR1 is MNHNS, CDR2 SASEGT. This CDR3 has 14 amino acids. Here the CDR3 reads CASSEFAGGYGYTF. For the CDR3, the DNA is TGTGCCAGCAGTGAATTTGCAGGGGGCTATGGCTACACCTTC.

The chain recombines TRBV7-9 with TRBJ2-3; D uncertain. Germline V gene lookup returns CDR1 SEHNR and CDR2 FQNEAQ (reference sequence). V lost 1 base and J lost 6, with 14 bases in between. This CDR3 is built from 15 residues. As DNA, the CDR3 is TGTGCCAGCAGCTTAGTGCTTGTGTTAGGGGATACGCAGTATTTT. Translated: CASSLVLVLGDTQYF. The full variable domain, with the rest looked up from reference TRBV7-9 and TRBJ2-3, is DTGVSQNPRHKITKRGQNVTFRCDPISEHNRLYWYRQTLGQGPEFLTYFQNEAQLEKSRLLSDRFSAERPKGSFSTLEIQRTEQGDSAMYLCASSLVLVLGDTQYFGPGTRLTVL.

Ten or more counts support this clonotype. The V gene is TRBV30, the J gene TRBJ2-1; TRBD1 or TRBD2 may be the D gene (7 bases each). The CDR3 sequence is 14 residues long. V lost 2 bases, J lost 5 bases, and 13 bases lay in between. From germline, CDR1 is GTSNPN and CDR2 SVGIG (reference sequence). CDR3 sequence (DNA): TGTGCCTGGAGTCAGGGGGGGCGCCACAATGAGCAGTTCTTC. Its translation is CAWSQGGRHNEQFF.

This clonotype was picked up many times. The rearrangement uses TRBV7-2 and TRBJ1-1, with D perhaps matching TRBD1 (5 bases). Deletions cut 0 bases from V and 5 bases from J, with 13 bases between. Germline V lookup: CDR1 SGHTA, CDR2 FQGNSA. CDR3 length equals 15 residues. CDR3 nucleotide sequence: TGTGCCAGCAGCTTAGCGATGGGGCAGGGTACTGAAGCTTTCTTT. Translating it yields CASSLAMGQGTEAFF.

This clonotype has ten or more counts. The chain combines TRBV20-1 with TRBJ2-1; D remains ambiguous. In germline, CDR1 is DFQATT, CDR2 SNEGSKA (reference sequence). CDR3 size: 14 residues. V dropped 1 base and J dropped 5 bases, with 12 bases sitting between them. CDR3 sequence (DNA): TGCAGTGCTAGAGTTTATTATGTGGACAATGAGCAGTTCTTC. The encoded protein is CSARVYYVDNEQFF.

This clonotype was detected only a few times. The rearrangement uses TRBV5-5 and TRBJ1-1, with TRBD1 identical over 7 bases. CDR3 length equals 17 residues. Trimming at V came to 4 bases and at J to 1 base, leaving 13 bases not matched to a gene. Per germline, CDR1 SGHKS and CDR2 YYEKEE (reference sequence). CDR3 nucleotides: TGTGCCAGCAGCGCCCCGGTGGTAGGGGGCCGGAACACTGAAGCTTTCTTT. It encodes CASSAPVVGGRNTEAFF.